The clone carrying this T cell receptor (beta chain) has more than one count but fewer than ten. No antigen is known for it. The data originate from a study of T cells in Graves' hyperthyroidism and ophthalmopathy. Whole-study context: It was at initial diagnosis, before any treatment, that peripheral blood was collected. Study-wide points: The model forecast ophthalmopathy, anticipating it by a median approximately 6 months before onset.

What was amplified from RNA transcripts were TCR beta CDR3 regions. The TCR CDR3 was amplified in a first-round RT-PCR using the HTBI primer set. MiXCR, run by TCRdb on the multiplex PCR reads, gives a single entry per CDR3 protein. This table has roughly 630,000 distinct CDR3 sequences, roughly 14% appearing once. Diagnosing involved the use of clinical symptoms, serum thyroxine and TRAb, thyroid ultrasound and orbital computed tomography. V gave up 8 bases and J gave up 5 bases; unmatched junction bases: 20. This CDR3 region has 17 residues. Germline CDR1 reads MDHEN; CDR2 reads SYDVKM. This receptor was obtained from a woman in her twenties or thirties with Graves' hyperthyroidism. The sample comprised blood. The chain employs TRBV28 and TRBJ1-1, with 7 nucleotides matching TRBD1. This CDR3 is CASRPLLYRGRETEAFF. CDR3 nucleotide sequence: TGTGCCAGCCGGCCCCTCCTGTACAGGGGACGGGAAACTGAAGCTTTCTTT.